This TCR beta chain stems from a study of PD-1 blockade in classical Hodgkin lymphoma. Sequencing was performed with immunoSEQ multiplex PCR; in TCRdb, only in-frame clones are kept and a portion is missing. The sample yields over 80,000 clones, around four fifths seen once. This sample's time point: cycle 4 day 1 (C4D1), after less than 7 weeks of nivolumab. Autologous stem cell transplantation was followed by relapse in every patient, and brentuximab vedotin exposure varied. CDR1 is GTSNPN and CDR2 is SVGIG in the germline V gene (reference sequence). With 2 bases removed from V and 2 bases from J, the gap between germline ends came to 6 bases. CDR3 size: 12 residues.

This receptor was identified in a human donor with classical Hodgkin lymphoma. This sequence joins TRBV30 and TRBJ1-2; D gene unclear. This material consisted of peripheral blood mononuclear cells (PBMCs), taken before the fourth cycle of nivolumab. The CDR3 DNA sequence: TGTGCCTGGAGTAGCACCAACTATGGCTACACCTTC. This codes for CAWSSTNYGYTF.